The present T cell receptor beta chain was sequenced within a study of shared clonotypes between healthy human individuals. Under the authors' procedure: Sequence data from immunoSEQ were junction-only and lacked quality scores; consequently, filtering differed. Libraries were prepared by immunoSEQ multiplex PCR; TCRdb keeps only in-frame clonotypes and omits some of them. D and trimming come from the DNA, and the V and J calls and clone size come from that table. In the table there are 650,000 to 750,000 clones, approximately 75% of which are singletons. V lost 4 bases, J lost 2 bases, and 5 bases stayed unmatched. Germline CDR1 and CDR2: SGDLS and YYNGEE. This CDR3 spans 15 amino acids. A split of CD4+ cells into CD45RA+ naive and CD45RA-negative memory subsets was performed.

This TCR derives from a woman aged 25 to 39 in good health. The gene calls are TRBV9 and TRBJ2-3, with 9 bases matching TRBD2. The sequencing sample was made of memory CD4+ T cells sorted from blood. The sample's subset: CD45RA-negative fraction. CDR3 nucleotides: TGTGCCAGCAGCTTCACTAGCGGGCTCACAGATACGCAGTATTTT. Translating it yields CASSFTSGLTDTQYF.